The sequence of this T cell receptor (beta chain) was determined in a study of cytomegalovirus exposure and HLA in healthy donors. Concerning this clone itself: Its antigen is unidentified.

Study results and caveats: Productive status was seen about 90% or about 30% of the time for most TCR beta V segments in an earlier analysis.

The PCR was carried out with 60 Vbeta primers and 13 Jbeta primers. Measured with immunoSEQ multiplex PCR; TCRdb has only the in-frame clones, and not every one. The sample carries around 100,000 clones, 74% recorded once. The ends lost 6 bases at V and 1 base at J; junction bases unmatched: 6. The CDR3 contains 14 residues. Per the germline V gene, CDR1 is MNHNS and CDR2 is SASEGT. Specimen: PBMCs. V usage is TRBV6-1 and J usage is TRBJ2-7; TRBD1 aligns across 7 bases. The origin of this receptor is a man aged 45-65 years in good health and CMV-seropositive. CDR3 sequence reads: CASRRDSMSYEQYF. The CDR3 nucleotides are TGTGCCAGCAGACGGGACAGTATGTCCTACGAGCAGTACTTC.